The 18 T cell receptor beta chains below all came from one sample that was sequenced in a study of beta chain features in type 1 diabetes. Study conclusions and caveats: Among all four CD4+ subsets, Type 1 diabetes patients had TCRB CDR3s that were moderately but significantly shorter.

Their cognate antigens are unknown. Investigators reverse transcribed all isolated RNA, so they sequenced expressed TCRB transcripts. Profiling relied on immunoSEQ multiplex PCR, and the TCRdb table lists in-frame clones only, not all of them. Here the sample spans hundreds of thousands of clones, under 15% being singletons. The sequencing sample was made of naive CD4+ T cells from blood. These receptors were collected from a man in his late teens or twenties with type 1 diabetes.

The chain carries TRBV7-8 and TRBJ2-5; TRBD2 aligns across 8 bases. This CDR3 spans 14 amino acids. Trimming at V came to 5 bases and at J to 5 bases, leaving 7 bases not matched to a gene. CDR1 SGHVS and CDR2 FQNEAQ come from the germline V gene. CDR3 nucleotide sequence: TGTGCCAGCAGCCCCCGTCCGGGAGGGGAGACCCAGTACTTC. Its protein is CASSPRPGGETQYF.

This sequence joins TRBV2 and TRBJ2-1, with TRBD2 matching over 11 bases. With V trimmed by 5 bases and J by 3 bases, 3 bases remained unmatched. CDR1 is SNHLY, CDR2 FYNNEI, per germline. The CDR3 is 15 residues long. CDR3 coding DNA: TGTGCCAGCAGTCCCCTAGCGGGGGGCTACAATGAGCAGTTCTTC. Translation gives CASSPLAGGYNEQFF. Using reference TRBV2 and TRBJ2-1 for the parts outside the CDR3, the full variable domain is EPEVTQTPSHQVTQMGQEVILRCVPISNHLYFYWYRQILGQKVEFLVSFYNNEISEKSEIFDDQFSVERPDGSNFTLKIRSTKLEDSAMYFCASSPLAGGYNEQFFGPGTRLTVL.

This clone showed up just a few times. The rearrangement uses TRBV6-6 and TRBJ2-7; 9 bases fit TRBD1. Germline V CDR1 and CDR2: MNHNY, SVGAGI (reference sequence). The CDR3 has 14 amino acids. In DNA form, the CDR3 reads TGTGCTAGCGGTCCGGGACAGGGTAAATACGAGCAGTACTTC. Amino acids: CASGPGQGKYEQYF.

This clone was seen only a few times. The chain combines TRBV10-3 with TRBJ2-5; 8 bases are a match to TRBD1. The V gene end was trimmed by 11 bases and the J gene end by 1 base; junction bases not matched to a gene: 6. The CDR3 consists of 13 residues. The germline V gene has CDR1 ENHRY and CDR2 SYGVKD. In DNA form, the CDR3 reads TGTGCCGCTCAAGGACAGGGCCAAGAGACCCAGTACTTC. Protein product: CAAQGQGQETQYF.

The rearrangement uses TRBV18 and TRBJ1-5, with TRBD1 matching 8 bases. Unmatched junction bases numbered 4, after V lost 4 bases and J lost 8 bases. The germline V gene has CDR1 KGHSH and CDR2 LQKENI. The CDR3 is 13 residues long. CDR3 nucleotides: TGTGCCAGCTCACAAGGACAGGGTGAGCCCCAGCATTTT. Translating it yields CASSQGQGEPQHF.

J is TRBJ2-7 and V is TRBV29-1; perhaps D is TRBD1 or TRBD2 (6 bases each). Per germline, CDR1 SQVTM and CDR2 ANQGSEA. The V end was cut by 1 base, the J end by 2 bases, with 18 bases between. The CDR3 covers 16 residues. CDR3 sequence reads: CSVEAKGGQGPYEQYF. The CDR3 region has the DNA TGCAGCGTTGAAGCGAAGGGGGGCCAGGGCCCCTACGAGCAGTACTTC.

This clone has more than one count but fewer than ten. This sequence joins TRBV5-1 and TRBJ2-1, with D perhaps given as TRBD1 or TRBD2 (5 bases each). Germline CDR1 and CDR2: SGHRS and YFSETQ. V lost 2 bases and J lost 5, with 8 bases in between. The CDR3 extends over 13 amino acids. The CDR3 is CASSFGTNNEQFF. CDR3 in DNA: TGCGCCAGCAGCTTCGGGACGAACAATGAGCAGTTCTTC.

The gene calls are TRBV7-9 and TRBJ2-1; D tentatively fits TRBD1 or TRBD2 (6 bases each). Trimming shortened V by 5 bases and J by 7 bases, and 18 bases separated the two germline ends. Looked up from germline, CDR1 is SEHNR and CDR2 is FQNEAQ (reference sequence). CDR3 length equals 15 residues. DNA of the CDR3: TGTGCCAGCAGCCCCCCCTGGGGGGCCATAAATGAGCAGTTCTTC. It codes for CASSPPWGAINEQFF.

The table lists this clone with a few counts. The chain employs TRBV20-1 and TRBJ2-5; D is ambiguous. The CDR3 is 10 residues long. Germline V gene data show CDR1 as DFQATT and CDR2 as SNEGSKA (reference sequence). Here the CDR3 DNA reads TGCGGGTTTAGGGAAGAGACCCAGTACTTC. Translating gives CGFREETQYF.

This clone was observed a few times. The chain combines TRBV20-1 with TRBJ2-1, with D possibly being TRBD1 (5 bases). This CDR3 contains 11 residues. Germline V gene sequence: CDR1 DFQATT, CDR2 SNEGSKA (reference sequence). The V and J ends lost 6 bases and 4 bases respectively, with 7 bases between them. The CDR3 region is CSATGYNEQFF. The CDR3 nucleotides are TGCAGTGCAACAGGATACAATGAGCAGTTCTTC.

The rearrangement links TRBV5-6 to TRBJ1-2, with D unclear. There are 14 residues in the CDR3. From germline, CDR1 is SGHDT and CDR2 YYEEEE. The V end lost 2 bases, the J end lost 3 bases, and 11 bases lay between the germline ends. CDR3 sequence (DNA): TGTGCCAGCAGCTTATGGGTTACGGACTATGGCTACACCTTC. Translated: CASSLWVTDYGYTF.

The V call is TRBV10-3, the J call TRBJ2-7; 7 nucleotides align to TRBD1. The V and J ends lost 6 bases and 1 base, in that order; junction bases with no gene match: 6. Germline-derived CDR1 and CDR2 are ENHRY and SYGVKD. The CDR3 loop spans 14 amino acids. The CDR3 nucleotides are TGTGCCATCAGACCAGACAGGGAATCCTACGAGCAGTACTTC. Translating gives CAIRPDRESYEQYF.

The rearrangement links TRBV6-5 to TRBJ2-7; a possible D gene is TRBD1 (6 bases). Germline CDR1 MNHEY, CDR2 SVGAGI. Trimming pared 4 bases from V and 6 bases from J, leaving 19 bases between. The CDR3 is 15 amino acids. CDR3 sequence (DNA): TGTGCCAGCAGTTCAGACAACAGGGAGCGGAGCGAGCAGTACTTC. Protein: CASSSDNRERSEQYF.

This clone was counted a few times. CDR3 in DNA: TGTGCCAGTGCGCCGAGAGGGGAGACCCAGTACTTC. Translating gives CASAPRGETQYF. The chain employs TRBV19 and TRBJ2-5, with D possibly TRBD2 on 5 matching bases. Germline loops: CDR1 LNHDA, CDR2 SQIVND (reference sequence). V was trimmed by 8 bases and J by 5 bases, leaving 12 bases between them. This CDR3 is 12 amino acids long.

The V gene is TRBV6-5, the J gene TRBJ1-6; D remains ambiguous. Germline CDR1 and CDR2: MNHEY and SVGAGI. This CDR3 region has 13 residues. V lost 6 bases and J 9 bases, leaving 12 bases between the germline ends. The DNA for the CDR3 is TGTGCCAGCAGACCCCAGGTGACTTCACCCCTCCACTTT. This codes for CASRPQVTSPLHF.

This chain links TRBV29-1 with TRBJ1-1; D call uncertain. Germline V gives CDR1 SQVTM, CDR2 ANQGSEA. V shed 6 bases and J shed 4 bases, with 18 bases lying between them. This CDR3 contains 14 residues. Here the CDR3 DNA reads TGCAGCGTAGCTCCCCTGGGAACGGGCACTGAAGCTTTCTTT. Translated: CSVAPLGTGTEAFF.

This clone was observed a handful of times. The chain combines TRBV2 with TRBJ2-1, with D perhaps matching TRBD1 or TRBD2 (5 bases each). V was trimmed by 6 bases and J by 7 bases, leaving 7 bases between them. Germline V gene lookup returns CDR1 SNHLY and CDR2 FYNNEI. The CDR3 is made up of 11 amino acids. The CDR3: CASRWGNEQFF. Written as DNA, the CDR3 is TGTGCCAGCAGATGGGGGAATGAGCAGTTCTTC.

This clone was seen a few times. CDR3 nucleotide sequence: TGTGCCACCGGGACTCTTAGCACAGATACGCAGTATTTT. Translating it yields CATGTLSTDTQYF. The chain carries TRBV15 and TRBJ2-3, with D maybe TRBD2 (6 bases). Germline lookup yields CDR1 LNHNV and CDR2 YYDKDF (reference sequence). The V and J ends lost 8 bases and 0 bases respectively, with 9 bases between them. The CDR3 covers 13 residues.